One and the same sample provided the 27 T cell receptor beta chains below, sequenced in a study of T cells after yellow fever vaccination. Each CDR3 protein is one row after TCRdb ran MiXCR on the 5' RACE reads. Among hundreds of thousands of distinct CDR3 sequences, roughly an eighth were seen once, and the ten largest hold about 15%. The input for sequencing was PBMCs, taken on the day of the yellow fever booster vaccination. The receptors shown here come from a man aged 25-45 years who received the YFV17D yellow fever vaccine.

The chain is built from TRBV12-3 or TRBV12-4 and TRBJ2-4; TRBD2 is a possible D gene (5 bases). V dropped 5 bases and J dropped 0 bases, with 5 bases sitting between them. The CDR3 has 13 residues. In nucleotides, the CDR3 is TGTGCCAGCAGTAGCGGAGCCAAAAACATTCAGTACTTC. It specifies CASSSGAKNIQYF.

This clonotype was seen more than once but under ten times. Written as DNA, the CDR3 is TGTGCCAGCAGCTTGGACTGGACTAGCGGGAGAGATGAGCAGTTCTTC. It yields the protein CASSLDWTSGRDEQFF. This sequence joins TRBV11-2 and TRBJ2-1; TRBD2 aligns across 13 bases. CDR1 and CDR2 from the germline V gene are SGHAT and FQNNGV. J lost 8 bases, V lost 3 bases, and 7 bases had no gene match. The CDR3 totals 16 residues.

The chain combines TRBV7-3 with TRBJ2-1; 10 bases are shared with TRBD2. Losses at the gene ends were 5 bases for V and 4 bases for J; bases not matched to a gene: 5. This CDR3 has 15 amino acids. Germline V gives CDR1 SGHTA, CDR2 FQGTGA. The CDR3 region is CASSPSGSRYNEQFF. CDR3 in DNA: TGTGCCAGCAGCCCTAGCGGGAGTAGGTACAATGAGCAGTTCTTC.

In this sample, this clonotype turned up a few times. The genes are TRBV9 and TRBJ2-6; weak D call: TRBD1 (5 bases). This CDR3 spans 18 amino acids. Per the germline V gene, CDR1 is SGDLS and CDR2 is YYNGEE. The V gene lost 3 bases and the J gene lost 3 bases, with 19 bases spanning the gap. As DNA, the CDR3 is TGTGCCAGCAGCGGAGACAGCACAGATCACTATGGGGCCAACGTCCTGACTTTC. Amino acid sequence: CASSGDSTDHYGANVLTF.

This clonotype appeared many times. This chain uses TRBV20-1 with TRBJ2-1; unclear D gene. The CDR3 sequence is 9 residues long. Germline V gene lookup returns CDR1 DFQATT and CDR2 SNEGSKA (reference sequence). The ends were cut back, 5 bases at V and 6 bases at J, with 2 bases in the middle. The CDR3 nucleotides are TGCAGTGCTCGCAATGAGCAGTTCTTC. This translates into CSARNEQFF.

This clonotype was observed at least ten times. CDR3 protein: CSVEMDNTGELFF. The DNA of the CDR3 is TGCAGCGTTGAAATGGACAACACCGGGGAGCTGTTTTTT. The rearrangement joins TRBV29-1 to TRBJ2-2; D is unclear. In germline, CDR1 is SQVTM, CDR2 ANQGSEA. The CDR3 spans 13 residues. V lost 2 bases, J lost 2 bases, and 6 bases lay in between.

Only a few counts were recorded for this clonotype. The gene calls are TRBV19 and TRBJ2-1, with 8 bases aligning to TRBD2. The V gene end was trimmed by 5 bases and the J gene end by 2 bases; junction bases not matched to a gene: 5. The CDR3 spans 15 residues. Germline V gene sequence: CDR1 LNHDA, CDR2 SQIVND (reference sequence). The CDR3 spells CASSFRTSPYNEQFF. The DNA of the CDR3 is TGTGCCAGTAGTTTTAGGACTAGCCCCTACAATGAGCAGTTCTTC.

The table lists this clonotype with a few counts. The chain links TRBV5-1 to TRBJ1-1; D is ambiguous. Looked up from germline, CDR1 is SGHRS and CDR2 is YFSETQ. The CDR3 runs to 15 residues. V lost 3 bases and J 1 base, leaving 13 bases between the germline ends. The CDR3 protein is CASSSRGGPNTEAFF. The CDR3 nucleotides are TGCGCCAGCAGCTCCCGGGGAGGGCCGAACACTGAAGCTTTCTTT.

This clonotype was picked up a small number of times. This rearrangement joins TRBV6-2 or TRBV6-3 to TRBJ2-1; a possible D gene is TRBD2 (6 bases). Looked up from germline, CDR1 is MNHEY and CDR2 is SVGEGT. CDR3 length: 15 residues. Trimming took off 4 bases at V and 4 bases at J, with 14 bases between the two ends. The CDR3 loop is CASSLASVSYNEQFF. As DNA, the CDR3 is TGTGCCAGCAGTTTGGCTAGCGTTTCTTACAATGAGCAGTTCTTC.

This clonotype turned up a few times. The V call is TRBV29-1, the J call TRBJ2-7; 11 positions agree with TRBD1. Germline trimming cut 3 bases from V and 2 bases from J; bases unmatched to any gene: 3. There are 14 residues in the CDR3. CDR1 and CDR2 from the germline V gene are SQVTM and ANQGSEA. CDR3 coding DNA: TGCAGCGTTGATGGACAGGGGGCCCCCTACGAGCAGTACTTC. It is translated as CSVDGQGAPYEQYF.

This clonotype came up many times. The chain links TRBV20-1 to TRBJ2-3, with 8 positions matching TRBD1. The junction had 7 bases not matched to a gene; V was cut back by 7 bases and J by 1 base. The CDR3 runs 14 residues. Germline V CDR1 and CDR2: DFQATT, SNEGSKA (reference sequence). The DNA for the CDR3 is TGCAGTGTCGATATCAGGGGGCGCACAGATACGCAGTATTTT. This sequence encodes CSVDIRGRTDTQYF.

The chain uses TRBV29-1 and TRBJ2-3; D possibly corresponds to TRBD2 (5 bases). The CDR3 sequence is 14 residues long. Germline V gene data show CDR1 as SQVTM and CDR2 as ANQGSEA. The V end lost 4 bases, the J end lost 1 base, and 12 bases lay between the germline ends. The CDR3 nucleotides are TGCAGCGTTGTATTTGGGCGGGGCACAGATACGCAGTATTTT. This translates into CSVVFGRGTDTQYF.

The chain links TRBV6-2 or TRBV6-3 to TRBJ1-6; D unclear. This CDR3 region has 15 residues. The V and J ends lost 7 bases and 8 bases respectively, with 18 bases between them. Germline lookup yields CDR1 MNHEY and CDR2 SVGEGT. Here the CDR3 reads CASIKPEDGDSPLHF. The CDR3 coding sequence is TGTGCCAGCATTAAACCTGAGGACGGCGATTCACCCCTCCACTTT.

The genes are TRBV7-2 and TRBJ2-1; 9 nucleotides match TRBD2. This CDR3 comprises 16 residues. Trimming removed 6 bases from V and 2 bases from J; junction bases left unmatched: 8. CDR1 and CDR2 (germline): SGHTA, FQGNSA. The CDR3 is CASRPSGASTYNEQFF. In DNA form, the CDR3 reads TGTGCCAGCAGACCTAGCGGGGCAAGTACCTACAATGAGCAGTTCTTC.

In this sample, this clonotype turned up many times. The J gene is TRBJ1-1, the V gene TRBV29-1; D possibly corresponds to TRBD1 (6 bases). CDR1 is SQVTM, CDR2 ANQGSEA, per germline. This CDR3 comprises 13 residues. Trimming took off 4 bases at V and 1 base at J, with 10 bases between the two ends. CDR3 nucleotides: TGCAGCGTTGCACAGGGAAGGAACACTGAAGCTTTCTTT. It encodes CSVAQGRNTEAFF.

The rearrangement uses TRBV20-1 and TRBJ2-2; D might be TRBD1 or TRBD2, each matching 5 bases. Germline lookup yields CDR1 DFQATT and CDR2 SNEGSKA (reference sequence). V was pared by 7 bases and J by 4 bases, with 13 bases between. The CDR3 runs 13 residues. CDR3 in amino acids: CSVGTGSTGELFF. Here the CDR3 DNA reads TGCAGTGTTGGGACGGGGAGCACCGGGGAGCTGTTTTTT.

The V and J genes are TRBV7-2 and TRBJ2-4; no clear D gene. Trimming pared 2 bases from V and 1 base from J, leaving 6 bases between. There are 14 residues in the CDR3. Germline assignment: CDR1 SGHTA and CDR2 FQGNSA. The CDR3 nucleotides are TGTGCCAGCAGCTTAACCTATGCCAAAAACATTCAGTACTTC. This codes for CASSLTYAKNIQYF.

This clonotype has more than one count but fewer than ten. The rearrangement uses TRBV9 and TRBJ2-5, with 10 bases that match TRBD2. The V gene's germline CDR1 is SGDLS and CDR2 YYNGEE. The V and J ends lost 3 bases and 7 bases, in that order; junction bases with no gene match: 3. This CDR3 contains 13 residues. The DNA of the CDR3 is TGTGCCAGCAGCGATAGCGGGGGGATGACCCAGTACTTC. This codes for CASSDSGGMTQYF.

This clonotype was seen only a few times. The chain uses TRBV7-2 and TRBJ2-3; perhaps TRBD2 as D (6 bases). Germline CDR1 and CDR2: SGHTA and FQGNSA. The CDR3 length is 16 residues. The V and J ends lost 2 bases and 3 bases respectively, with 15 bases between them. CDR3 nucleotides: TGTGCCAGCAGCTTAATGGACCCGGGGGTAACAGATACGCAGTATTTT. Its protein is CASSLMDPGVTDTQYF.

This clonotype was seen a handful of times. V and J are TRBV5-6 and TRBJ2-3, with D possibly called TRBD1 or TRBD2 (5 bases each). Germline V gene sequence: CDR1 SGHDT, CDR2 YYEEEE. The ends were cut back, 0 bases at V and 4 bases at J, with 18 bases in the middle. The CDR3 has 17 residues. The CDR3 protein is CASSLARGSPIPDTQYF. The CDR3 region has the DNA TGTGCCAGCAGCTTGGCCCGGGGCTCGCCTATCCCAGATACGCAGTATTTT.

This clonotype has ten or more counts. The chain uses TRBV20-1 and TRBJ2-7; D possibly corresponds to TRBD1 (6 bases). With 6 bases removed from V and 4 bases from J, the gap between germline ends came to 10 bases. This CDR3 has 11 amino acids. Germline V lookup: CDR1 DFQATT, CDR2 SNEGSKA (reference sequence). The CDR3 DNA follows: TGCAGTGCGAGTCAGGGGTACGAGCAGTACTTC. Residues: CSASQGYEQYF.

This clonotype has more than one count but fewer than ten. The chain links TRBV10-3 to TRBJ1-3; no clear D gene. Looked up from germline, CDR1 is ENHRY and CDR2 is SYGVKD. This CDR3 region has 16 residues. Trimming stripped 6 bases from V and 0 bases from J, with 15 bases between. The CDR3 nucleotides are TGTGCCATCAGCGCATCGGACGCGCGCTCTGGAAACACCATATATTTT. This translates into CAISASDARSGNTIYF.

This clonotype has a count of ten or more. The V gene is TRBV7-3, the J gene TRBJ2-1; 11 bases fit TRBD2. The germline V gene encodes CDR1 SGHTA and CDR2 FQGTGA. This CDR3 region has 16 residues. V lost 5 bases to trimming and J lost 4 bases; unmatched junction nucleotides: 7. The CDR3: CASSKLTSGNYNEQFF. The CDR3 nucleotides read TGTGCCAGCAGCAAGTTGACTAGCGGGAATTACAATGAGCAGTTCTTC.

This clonotype showed up just a few times. V is TRBV3-1 and J is TRBJ2-1; D uncertain. The CDR3 runs 15 residues. The germline gives CDR1 LGHDT, CDR2 YNNKEL (reference sequence). V lost 2 bases to trimming and J lost 3 bases, with 11 bases between them. In nucleotides, the CDR3 is TGTGCCAGCAGCCAACCAAAGGGTCTCTACAATGAGCAGTTCTTC. It yields the protein CASSQPKGLYNEQFF.

This clonotype was counted a few times. This chain links TRBV7-9 with TRBJ1-3, with D uncertain. This CDR3 is built from 13 residues. Trimming stripped 5 bases from V and 8 bases from J, with 13 bases between. The germline CDR1 and CDR2 sequences are SEHNR and FQNEAQ (reference sequence). The CDR3 region is CASSTRGLDTIYF. The CDR3 DNA reads TGTGCCAGCAGCACCCGAGGTTTGGACACCATATATTTT.

The chain has TRBV20-1 and TRBJ2-1; D might be TRBD1 (6 bases). CDR1 and CDR2 (germline): DFQATT, SNEGSKA (reference sequence). The V and J ends lost 5 bases and 2 bases respectively, with 19 bases between them. CDR3 size: 16 residues. CDR3 in DNA: TGCAGTGCTGTCTCACAGGGTGCTAAGACCTACAATGAGCAGTTCTTC. It codes for CSAVSQGAKTYNEQFF.

This clonotype was found once. The V and J genes are TRBV28 and TRBJ2-1; 8 bases agree with TRBD2. This CDR3 has 16 residues. Unmatched junction bases numbered 16, after V lost 6 bases and J lost 9 bases. Germline-derived CDR1 and CDR2 are MDHEN and SYDVKM. The CDR3 coding sequence is TGTGCCAGCAGCAACTCGGGACTAGTGGGACGGGGTGAGCAGTTCTTC. It translates to CASSNSGLVGRGEQFF.